These 30 T cell receptor beta chains were all obtained from the same sample, sequenced in a study of Ad26.COV2.S vaccination and SARS-CoV-2 variants. Treatment denoted: roughly 19 received Ad26.COV2.S at low or high dose, single or two shots; 5 received placebo; per-sample allocation not given. The samples were gathered on day 63 after the first injection of vaccine or placebo. The data were produced by immunoSEQ multiplex PCR, yet TCRdb's version contains in-frame clones alone and is incomplete. This table holds about 410,000 clones, 89% found once. The sequencing here drew on peripheral blood, taken in a trial of Ad26.COV2.S vaccine versus placebo. These receptors were collected from a person aged 18-60 years who received the Ad26.COV2.S COVID-19 vaccine or a placebo.

This chain joins TRBV15 and TRBJ1-1; 10 bases agree with TRBD1. With 5 bases clipped from V and 5 bases from J, the junction kept 2 bases outside the gene matches. Germline V gives CDR1 LNHNV, CDR2 YYDKDF (reference sequence). This CDR3 has 13 residues. The CDR3 DNA reads TGTGCCACCAGCGGGGACAGGGGTACTGAAGCTTTCTTT. This gives the protein CATSGDRGTEAFF.

The V and J genes are TRBV19 and TRBJ2-7, with D perhaps matching TRBD1 (7 bases). In germline, CDR1 is LNHDA, CDR2 SQIVND (reference sequence). The V end lost 5 bases, the J end lost 5 bases, and 22 bases lay between the germline ends. CDR3 length: 16 residues. The CDR3 here is CASSSRGAGGIHEQYF. In nucleotides, the CDR3 is TGTGCCAGTAGTTCAAGGGGGGCAGGGGGAATCCACGAGCAGTACTTC.

This chain joins TRBV5-1 and TRBJ2-7, with 10 bases aligning to TRBD2. Unmatched junction bases numbered 7, after V lost 4 bases and J lost 0 bases. The germline CDR1 and CDR2 sequences are SGHRS and YFSETQ. The CDR3 has 16 residues. The CDR3 region has the DNA TGCGCCAGCAGCAAAGGGACTAGCGAGAGCTCCTACGAGCAGTACTTC. It encodes CASSKGTSESSYEQYF.

This clone was observed a single time. This rearrangement joins TRBV12-3 or TRBV12-4 to TRBJ1-1; the match to TRBD1 covers 8 bases. The CDR3 is made up of 13 amino acids. J gave up 4 bases and V 6 bases, and 4 bases lay outside the gene matches. CDR3 in DNA: TGTGCCAGCAGCCAAACAGGGGGCACTGAAGCTTTCTTT. This gives the protein CASSQTGGTEAFF.

This chain joins TRBV11-3 and TRBJ2-3, with D maybe TRBD2 (5 bases). Germline assignment: CDR1 SGHNT and CDR2 YENEEA. The V end lost 0 bases, the J end lost 4 bases, and 11 bases lay between the germline ends. This CDR3 has 15 residues. CDR3: CASSLDGGGADTQYF. CDR3 DNA sequence: TGTGCCAGCAGCTTAGATGGAGGAGGCGCAGATACGCAGTATTTT.

Comments on this clone: The sample carries other DNA sequences with the same CDR3. This chain connects TRBV11-2 to TRBJ2-5; no clear D gene. Germline CDR1 reads SGHAT; CDR2 reads FQNNGV. The V gene lost 3 bases and the J gene lost 4 bases, with 6 bases spanning the gap. This CDR3 is built from 12 residues. DNA for the CDR3: TGTGCCAGCAGCTTGGATCGAGAGACCCAGTACTTC. Its translation: CASSLDRETQYF. Full variable domain (missing parts from reference TRBV11-2 and TRBJ2-5): EAGVAQSPRYKIIEKRQSVAFWCNPISGHATLYWYQQILGQGPKLLIQFQNNGVVDDSQLPKDRFSAERLKGVDSTLKIQPAKLEDSAVYLCASSLDRETQYFGPGTRLLVL.

The chain is built from TRBV3-1 (or the pseudogene TRBV3-2) and TRBJ1-1; TRBD1 matches 9 bases. CDR1 is LGHDT, CDR2 YNNKEL, per germline (reference sequence). J was trimmed by 4 bases and V by 4 bases; bases with no gene match: 4. This CDR3 spans 14 amino acids. CDR3 in DNA: TGTGCCAGCAGCCTCACAGGGGGCGGCACTGAAGCTTTCTTT. It encodes CASSLTGGGTEAFF.

V usage is TRBV28 and J usage is TRBJ2-7; TRBD1 is a possible D gene (5 bases). The CDR3 contains 13 residues. Germline assignment: CDR1 MDHEN and CDR2 SYDVKM. Trimming cost V 10 bases and J 6 bases, with 19 bases left between them. The CDR3 loop is CATDRQGMAEQYF. The CDR3 nucleotides read TGTGCCACCGATAGGCAGGGAATGGCCGAGCAGTACTTC.

This chain connects TRBV29-1 to TRBJ1-2; D unresolved. Germline CDR1 and CDR2: SQVTM and ANQGSEA. This CDR3 contains 12 residues. Between the trimmed V and J ends, which lost 5 bases and 5 bases, there was a span of 12 bases. CDR3 sequence reads: CSVLRTTYGYTF. CDR3 bases: TGCAGCGTTTTACGGACCACTTATGGCTACACCTTC.

This clone was counted once. This rearrangement joins TRBV19 to TRBJ2-5, with D possibly matching TRBD2 (5 bases). V was shortened by 4 bases and J by 2 bases, with 5 bases between the two germline ends. The CDR3 sequence is 12 residues long. Germline CDR1 and CDR2: LNHDA and SQIVND (reference sequence). CDR3 loop: CASSRRQETQYF. As DNA, the CDR3 is TGTGCCAGTAGTAGGAGGCAAGAGACCCAGTACTTC.

Only a few counts were recorded for this clone. The rearrangement uses TRBV28 and TRBJ1-5; unclear D gene. V was clipped by 2 bases and J by 6 bases, with 11 bases between them. This CDR3 spans 14 amino acids. The germline CDR1 and CDR2 sequences are MDHEN and SYDVKM. CDR3: CASSLGPGGQPQHF. The CDR3 DNA is TGTGCCAGCAGTTTAGGCCCTGGTGGTCAGCCCCAGCATTTT.

The chain carries TRBV18 and TRBJ2-5, with 8 bases fitting TRBD1. CDR1 and CDR2 from the germline V gene are KGHSH and LQKENI. The CDR3 is 17 amino acids. The J segment lost 4 bases and the V segment lost 6 bases, leaving 16 bases of the junction unmatched. CDR3 sequence reads: CASSPFARGQGRETQYF. The CDR3 DNA sequence: TGTGCCAGCTCCCCTTTCGCCAGGGGGCAAGGGAGAGAGACCCAGTACTTC.

This chain joins TRBV28 and TRBJ1-2, with no clear D. Germline CDR1 reads MDHEN; CDR2 reads SYDVKM. The length of the CDR3 is 13 residues. The germline V and J ends were trimmed by 4 bases and 8 bases, with 14 bases remaining between them. CDR3 sequence: CASSSPAELGYTF. The CDR3 DNA follows: TGTGCCAGCAGTTCCCCCGCGGAGTTAGGCTACACCTTC.

In this sample, this clone turned up a few times. The chain employs TRBV6-5 and TRBJ1-6, with D unclear. Germline-derived CDR1 and CDR2 are MNHEY and SVGAGI. The CDR3 consists of 12 residues. Trimming removed 3 bases at V and 11 bases at J, with 8 bases between. DNA of the CDR3: TGTGCCAGCAGTTATGGAGGGACACCCCTCCACTTT. This codes for CASSYGGTPLHF.

This clone was counted a few times. The V gene is TRBV4-1, the J gene TRBJ1-6; unclear D gene. Germline V CDR1 and CDR2: MGHRA, YSYEKL. V was pared by 0 bases and J by 10 bases, with 10 bases between. This CDR3 comprises 14 residues. This CDR3 reads CASSQDPAGSPLHF. CDR3 nucleotide sequence: TGCGCCAGCAGCCAAGACCCTGCGGGCTCACCCCTCCACTTT.

J is TRBJ1-1 and V is TRBV9; tentative D call: TRBD1 (5 bases). The V and J ends lost 4 bases and 5 bases respectively, with 21 bases between them. The length of the CDR3 is 16 residues. The V gene's germline CDR1 is SGDLS and CDR2 YYNGEE. The CDR3 region has the DNA TGTGCCAGCAGCTACAACCGGGACCTCAAAGGGACTGAAGCTTTCTTT. Its translation is CASSYNRDLKGTEAFF.

J is TRBJ2-1 and V is TRBV5-1; 13 bases fit TRBD2. Losses at the gene ends were 4 bases for V and 8 bases for J; bases not matched to a gene: 9. There are 16 residues in the CDR3. Germline V lookup: CDR1 SGHRS, CDR2 YFSETQ. The CDR3 sequence: CASSGRTSGSLYEQFF. DNA for the CDR3: TGCGCCAGCAGCGGAAGGACTAGCGGGAGTTTGTATGAGCAGTTCTTC.

The J gene is TRBJ2-1, the V gene TRBV25-1; D is undetermined. Germline CDR1 is MGHDK and CDR2 is SYGVNS. The CDR3 is 14 amino acids. V lost 3 bases, J lost 7 bases, and 13 bases lay in between. CDR3 in DNA: TGTGCCAGCAGTGAGTATGGCCCTGGGAATGAGCAGTTCTTC. Amino acids: CASSEYGPGNEQFF.

This chain links TRBV11-2 with TRBJ1-3; D may be TRBD1 (6 bases). Germline loops: CDR1 SGHAT, CDR2 FQNNGV. This CDR3 spans 13 amino acids. Between the trimmed V and J ends, which lost 10 bases and 4 bases, there was a span of 14 bases. The CDR3 loop is CATLGGTGNTIYF. The CDR3 nucleotides are TGTGCCACCCTAGGGGGTACCGGAAACACCATATATTTT.

V and J are TRBV4-1 and TRBJ2-7; D might be TRBD2 (6 bases). This CDR3 comprises 16 residues. Trimming took off 4 bases at V and 3 bases at J, with 19 bases between the two ends. CDR1 is MGHRA, CDR2 YSYEKL, per germline. CDR3 in amino acids: CASSLWAGQVLYEQYF. The CDR3 nucleotides are TGCGCCAGCAGCCTTTGGGCGGGGCAGGTCCTCTACGAGCAGTACTTC.

The V gene is TRBV19, the J gene TRBJ1-3; a weak D match, TRBD1 (5 bases). CDR3 size: 20 residues. CDR1 LNHDA and CDR2 SQIVND come from the germline V gene (reference sequence). V dropped 5 bases and J dropped 4 bases, with 30 bases sitting between them. Here the CDR3 reads CASSPAIDSEGPRSGNTIYF. The CDR3 DNA follows: TGTGCCAGTAGTCCCGCAATCGACAGCGAGGGCCCTCGCTCGGGAAACACCATATATTTT.

Comment on this clone: It may be a read error: a sequence one base away is much more abundant. The J gene is TRBJ2-7, the V gene TRBV20-1; D is undetermined. CDR3 size: 11 residues. V lost 3 bases, J lost 3 bases, and 6 bases lay in between. Germline V gene lookup returns CDR1 DFQATT and CDR2 SNEGSKA (reference sequence). The CDR3 protein is CSARGNYEQYF. The CDR3 DNA is TGCAGTGCTAGGGGCAACTACGAGCAGTACTTC.

The chain couples TRBV10-1 to TRBJ1-1, with D hard to call. This CDR3 is built from 12 residues. The germline V gene encodes CDR1 WNHNN and CDR2 SYGVQD (reference sequence). Trimming took off 6 bases at V and 5 bases at J, with 10 bases between the two ends. CDR3 DNA sequence: TGCGCCAGCAGGTCGTACCGGACTGAAGCTTTCTTT. Amino acid sequence: CASRSYRTEAFF.

The genes are TRBV7-2 and TRBJ1-5, with 10 bases identical to TRBD1. This CDR3 is built from 14 residues. Per the germline V gene, CDR1 is SGHTA and CDR2 is FQGNSA. V lost 3 bases to trimming and J lost 4 bases; unmatched junction nucleotides: 0. Here the CDR3 DNA reads TGTGCCAGCAGCTTGGACAGGGGGAATCAGCCCCAGCATTTT. Translated, it gives CASSLDRGNQPQHF.

In its sample, this clone was seen a few times. The chain has TRBV5-8 and TRBJ2-7, with 8 nucleotides matching TRBD1. J was trimmed by 3 bases and V by 3 bases; bases with no gene match: 8. From germline, CDR1 is SGHTS and CDR2 YDEGEE. The CDR3 covers 15 residues. The CDR3 DNA reads TGTGCCAGCAGCTCTCAGGGGGCTAGCCACTACGAGCAGTACTTC. Residues: CASSSQGASHYEQYF. Together with reference TRBV5-8 and TRBJ2-7, the CDR3 gives the full variable domain: EAGVTQSPTHLIKTRGQQATLRCSPISGHTSVYWYQQALGLGLQFLLWYDEGEERNRGNFPPRFSGRQFPNYSSELNVNALELEDSALYLCASSSQGASHYEQYFGPGTRLTVT.

The chain links TRBV7-6 to TRBJ2-1; D is possibly TRBD2 (5 bases). The CDR3 has 15 residues. V was cut by 2 bases and J by 7 bases, with 15 bases left in between. CDR1 SGHVS and CDR2 FNYEAQ come from the germline V gene. The CDR3 nucleotides read TGTGCCAGCAGCTTAAACCCGGATGGAGGTAATGAGCAGTTCTTC. Translation gives CASSLNPDGGNEQFF.

The chain has TRBV6-2 or TRBV6-3 and TRBJ2-7, with 7 bases lining up with TRBD2. Trimming cost V 2 bases and J 0 bases; bases outside gene matches: 4. The CDR3 loop spans 15 amino acids. The V gene's germline CDR1 is MNHEY and CDR2 SVGEGT. The CDR3 reads CASSYERTSSYEQYF. In DNA form, the CDR3 reads TGTGCCAGCAGTTACGAACGGACTAGCTCCTACGAGCAGTACTTC.

This sequence joins TRBV15 and TRBJ1-1; D is undetermined. Germline CDR1 and CDR2: LNHNV and YYDKDF (reference sequence). There are 14 residues in the CDR3. Trimming took off 3 bases at V and 1 base at J, with 9 bases between the two ends. CDR3 coding DNA: TGTGCCACCAGCAGGCCTCCCGAGAACACTGAAGCTTTCTTT. Its translation: CATSRPPENTEAFF.

The gene calls are TRBV5-1 and TRBJ2-1; 8 bases line up with TRBD2. The J segment lost 0 bases and the V segment lost 4 bases, leaving 9 bases of the junction unmatched. This CDR3 contains 17 residues. The germline gives CDR1 SGHRS, CDR2 YFSETQ. CDR3 nucleotide sequence: TGCGCCAGCAGCCTGGGGGCGGGAGGTGCCTCCTACAATGAGCAGTTCTTC. Translating it yields CASSLGAGGASYNEQFF.

This chain joins TRBV7-6 and TRBJ2-1; 7 nucleotides line up with TRBD2. J lost 9 bases, V lost 3 bases, and 14 bases had no gene match. Germline values: CDR1 SGHVS, CDR2 FNYEAQ. This CDR3 is built from 16 residues. The CDR3 sequence is CASSFLGEGPFFEQFF. The DNA for the CDR3 is TGTGCCAGCAGCTTCCTGGGGGAGGGCCCGTTTTTTGAGCAGTTCTTC.